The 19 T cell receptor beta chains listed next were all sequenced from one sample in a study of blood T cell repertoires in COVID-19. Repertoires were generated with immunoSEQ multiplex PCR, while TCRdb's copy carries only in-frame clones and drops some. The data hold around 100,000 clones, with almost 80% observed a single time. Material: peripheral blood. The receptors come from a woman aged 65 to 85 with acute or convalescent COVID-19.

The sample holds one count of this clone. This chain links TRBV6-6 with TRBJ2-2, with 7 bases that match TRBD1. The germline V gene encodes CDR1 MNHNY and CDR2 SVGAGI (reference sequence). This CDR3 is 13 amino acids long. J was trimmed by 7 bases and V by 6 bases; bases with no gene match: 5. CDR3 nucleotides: TGTGCCAGCAGGCGACAGGGTGACGGGGAGCTGTTTTTT. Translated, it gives CASRRQGDGELFF.

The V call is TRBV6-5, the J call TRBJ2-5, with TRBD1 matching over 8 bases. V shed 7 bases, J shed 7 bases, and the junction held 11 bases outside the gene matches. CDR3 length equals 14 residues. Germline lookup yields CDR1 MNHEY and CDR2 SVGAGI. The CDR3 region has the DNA TGTGCCAGCAACCTCGACAGGGGTGGTGTGACCCAGTACTTC. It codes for CASNLDRGGVTQYF.

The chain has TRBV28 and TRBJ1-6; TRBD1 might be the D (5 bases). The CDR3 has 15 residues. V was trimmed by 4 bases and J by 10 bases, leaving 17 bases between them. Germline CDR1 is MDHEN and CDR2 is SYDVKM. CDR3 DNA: TGTGCCAGCAGTTCCCCCAGGGATTTGGGCTCACCCCTCCACTTT. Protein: CASSSPRDLGSPLHF.

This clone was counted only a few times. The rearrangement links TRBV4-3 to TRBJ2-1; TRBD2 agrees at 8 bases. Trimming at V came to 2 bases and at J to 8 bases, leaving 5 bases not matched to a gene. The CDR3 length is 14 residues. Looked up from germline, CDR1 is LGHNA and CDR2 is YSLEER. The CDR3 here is CASSQYGGGYEQFF. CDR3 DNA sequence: TGCGCCAGCAGCCAATATGGCGGGGGGTATGAGCAGTTCTTC.

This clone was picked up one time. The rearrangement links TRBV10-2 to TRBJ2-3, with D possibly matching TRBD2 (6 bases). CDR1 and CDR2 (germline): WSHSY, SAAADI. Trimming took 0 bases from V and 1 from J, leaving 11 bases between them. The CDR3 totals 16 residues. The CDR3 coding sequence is TGCGCCAGCAGTGAGTCGCGGGGAGTGGGCACAGATACGCAGTATTTT. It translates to CASSESRGVGTDTQYF.

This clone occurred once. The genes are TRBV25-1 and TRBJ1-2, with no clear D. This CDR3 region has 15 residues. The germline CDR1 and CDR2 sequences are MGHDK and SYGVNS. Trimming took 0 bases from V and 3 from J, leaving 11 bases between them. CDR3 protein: CASSEYGEADYGYTF. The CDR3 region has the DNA TGTGCCAGCAGTGAATATGGGGAGGCAGACTATGGCTACACCTTC.

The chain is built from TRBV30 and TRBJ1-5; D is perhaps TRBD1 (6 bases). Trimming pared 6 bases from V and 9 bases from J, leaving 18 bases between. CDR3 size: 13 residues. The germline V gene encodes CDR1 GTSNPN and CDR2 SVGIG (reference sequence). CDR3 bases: TGTGCCTGCGACGGGGGGCAAACAGGGCCCCAGCATTTT. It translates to CACDGGQTGPQHF. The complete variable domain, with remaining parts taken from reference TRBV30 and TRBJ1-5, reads SQTIHQWPATLVQPVGSPLSLECTVEGTSNPNLYWYRQAAGRGLQLLFYSVGIGQISSEVPQNLSASRPQDRQFILSSKKLLLSDSGFYLCACDGGQTGPQHFGDGTRLSIL.

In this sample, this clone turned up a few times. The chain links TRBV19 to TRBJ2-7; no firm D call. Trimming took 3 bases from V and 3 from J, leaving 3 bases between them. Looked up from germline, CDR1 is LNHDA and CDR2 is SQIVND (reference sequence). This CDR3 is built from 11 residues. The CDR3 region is CASSIYYEQYV. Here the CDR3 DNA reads TGTGCCAGTAGTATCTACTACGAGCAGTACGTC.

CDR3 DNA sequence: TGTGCCACCAGTGATTTCGGGGGGCACAATGAGCAGTTCTTC. Protein sequence: CATSDFGGHNEQFF. This chain links TRBV24-1 with TRBJ2-1; D is perhaps TRBD2 (7 bases). The V gene lost 1 base and the J gene lost 5 bases, with 8 bases spanning the gap. CDR1 and CDR2 from the germline V gene are KGHDR and SFDVKD. The CDR3 has 14 amino acids.

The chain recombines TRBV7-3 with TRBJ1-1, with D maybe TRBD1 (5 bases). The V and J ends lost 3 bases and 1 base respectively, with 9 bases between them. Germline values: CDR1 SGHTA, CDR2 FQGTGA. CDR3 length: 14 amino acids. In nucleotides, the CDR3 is TGTGCCAGCAGCTTTGGGGGAGGGAACACTGAAGCTTTCTTT. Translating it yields CASSFGGGNTEAFF.

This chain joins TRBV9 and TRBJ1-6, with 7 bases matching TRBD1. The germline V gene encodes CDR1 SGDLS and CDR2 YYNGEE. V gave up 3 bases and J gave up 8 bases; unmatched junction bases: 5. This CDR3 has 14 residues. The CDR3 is CASSGPGTDSPLHF. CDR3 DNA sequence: TGTGCCAGCAGCGGTCCCGGGACAGATTCACCCCTCCACTTT.

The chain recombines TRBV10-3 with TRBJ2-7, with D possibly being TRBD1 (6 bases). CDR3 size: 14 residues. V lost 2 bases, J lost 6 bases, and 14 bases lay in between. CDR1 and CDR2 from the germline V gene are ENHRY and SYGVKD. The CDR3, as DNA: TGTGCCATCAGTGAGGCAGGGGAGCCCCGCGAGCAGTACGTC. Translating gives CAISEAGEPREQYV.

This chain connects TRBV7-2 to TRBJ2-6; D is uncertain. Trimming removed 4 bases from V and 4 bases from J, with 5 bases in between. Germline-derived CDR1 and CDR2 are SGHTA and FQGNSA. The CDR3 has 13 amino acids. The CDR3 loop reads CASSSLGANVLTF. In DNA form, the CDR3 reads TGTGCCAGCAGCTCCCTCGGGGCCAACGTCCTGACTTTC. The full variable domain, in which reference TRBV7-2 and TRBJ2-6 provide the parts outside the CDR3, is GAGVSQSPSNKVTEKGKDVELRCDPISGHTALYWYRQSLGQGLEFLIYFQGNSAPDKSGLPSDRFSAERTGGSVSTLTIQRTQQEDSAVYLCASSSLGANVLTFGAGSRLTVL.

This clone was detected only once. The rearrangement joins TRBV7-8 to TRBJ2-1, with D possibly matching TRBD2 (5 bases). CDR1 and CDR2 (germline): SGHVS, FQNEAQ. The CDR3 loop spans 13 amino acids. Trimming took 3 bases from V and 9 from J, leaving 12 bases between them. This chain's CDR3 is CASSLGRDREQFF. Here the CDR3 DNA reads TGTGCCAGCAGCTTGGGTCGGGATCGTGAGCAGTTCTTC.

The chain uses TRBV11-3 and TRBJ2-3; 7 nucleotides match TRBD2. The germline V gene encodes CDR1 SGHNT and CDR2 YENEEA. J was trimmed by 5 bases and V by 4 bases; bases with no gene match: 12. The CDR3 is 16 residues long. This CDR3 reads CASSSRTSAPRDTQYF. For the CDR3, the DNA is TGTGCCAGCAGCTCTCGAACTAGCGCCCCTAGAGATACGCAGTATTTT.

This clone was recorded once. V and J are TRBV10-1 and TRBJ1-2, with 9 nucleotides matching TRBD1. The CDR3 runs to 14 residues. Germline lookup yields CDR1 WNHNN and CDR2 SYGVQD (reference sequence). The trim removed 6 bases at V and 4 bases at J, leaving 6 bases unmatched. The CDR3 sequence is CASSPGQGLYGYTF. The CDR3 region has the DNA TGCGCCAGCAGCCCAGGACAGGGGCTCTATGGCTACACCTTC.

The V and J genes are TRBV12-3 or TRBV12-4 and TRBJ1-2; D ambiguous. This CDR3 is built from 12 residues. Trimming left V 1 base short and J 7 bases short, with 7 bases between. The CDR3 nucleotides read TGTGCCAGCAGTTTAGATCAGGTTGGCTACACCTTC. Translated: CASSLDQVGYTF.

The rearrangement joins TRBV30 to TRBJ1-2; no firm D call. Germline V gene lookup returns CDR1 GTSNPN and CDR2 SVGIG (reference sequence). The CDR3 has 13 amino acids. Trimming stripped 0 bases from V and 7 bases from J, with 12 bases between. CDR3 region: CAWSVSEIGGYTF. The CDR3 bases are TGTGCCTGGAGTGTATCCGAGATCGGTGGCTACACCTTC.

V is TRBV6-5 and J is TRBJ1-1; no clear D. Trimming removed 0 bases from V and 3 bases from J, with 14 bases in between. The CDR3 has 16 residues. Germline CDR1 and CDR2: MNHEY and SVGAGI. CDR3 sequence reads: CASSYSTSDGDTEAFF. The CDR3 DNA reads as TGTGCCAGCAGTTACTCGACGTCCGACGGAGACACTGAAGCTTTCTTT.